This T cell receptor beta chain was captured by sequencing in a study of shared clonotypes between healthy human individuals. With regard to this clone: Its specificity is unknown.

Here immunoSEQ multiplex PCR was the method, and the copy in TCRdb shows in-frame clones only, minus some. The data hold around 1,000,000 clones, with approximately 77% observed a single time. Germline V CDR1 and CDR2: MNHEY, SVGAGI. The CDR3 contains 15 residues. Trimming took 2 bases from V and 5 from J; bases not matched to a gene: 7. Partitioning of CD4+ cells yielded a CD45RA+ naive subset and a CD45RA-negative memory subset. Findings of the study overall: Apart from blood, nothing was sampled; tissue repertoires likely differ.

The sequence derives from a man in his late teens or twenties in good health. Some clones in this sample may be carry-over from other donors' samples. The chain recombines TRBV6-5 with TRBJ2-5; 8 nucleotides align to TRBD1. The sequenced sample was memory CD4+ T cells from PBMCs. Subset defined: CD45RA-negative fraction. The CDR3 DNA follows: TGTGCCAGCAGTTACGGATGGACAGGGAGTGAGACCCAGTACTTC. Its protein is CASSYGWTGSETQYF.